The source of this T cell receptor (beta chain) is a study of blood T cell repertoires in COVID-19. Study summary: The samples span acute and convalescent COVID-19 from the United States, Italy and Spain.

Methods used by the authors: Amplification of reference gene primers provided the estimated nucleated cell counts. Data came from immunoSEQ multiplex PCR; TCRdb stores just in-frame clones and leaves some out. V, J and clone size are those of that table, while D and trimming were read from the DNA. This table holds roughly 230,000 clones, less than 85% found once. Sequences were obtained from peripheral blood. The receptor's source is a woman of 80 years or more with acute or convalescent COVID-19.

CDR3 DNA: TGTGCCAGCAGCGTACACGGCCAAGAGACCCAGTACTTC. Protein: CASSVHGQETQYF. V usage is TRBV9 and J usage is TRBJ2-5, with no clear D. Germline loops: CDR1 SGDLS, CDR2 YYNGEE. V was trimmed by 1 base and J by 1 base, leaving 5 bases between them. This CDR3 is 13 amino acids long.